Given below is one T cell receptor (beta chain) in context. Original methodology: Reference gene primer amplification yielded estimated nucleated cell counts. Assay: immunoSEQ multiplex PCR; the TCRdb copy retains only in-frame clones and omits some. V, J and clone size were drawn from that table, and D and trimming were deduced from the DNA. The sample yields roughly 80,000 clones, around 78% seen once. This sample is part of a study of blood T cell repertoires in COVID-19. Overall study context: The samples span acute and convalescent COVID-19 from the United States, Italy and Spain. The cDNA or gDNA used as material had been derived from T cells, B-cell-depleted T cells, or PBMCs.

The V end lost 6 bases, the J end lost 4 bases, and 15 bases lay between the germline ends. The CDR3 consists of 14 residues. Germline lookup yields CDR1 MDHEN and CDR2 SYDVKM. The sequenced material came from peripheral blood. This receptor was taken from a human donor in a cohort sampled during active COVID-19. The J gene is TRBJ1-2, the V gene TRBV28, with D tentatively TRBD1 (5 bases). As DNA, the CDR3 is TGTGCCAGCAGCCTCTCAGGGTTTGGCTATGGCTACACCTTC. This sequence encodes CASSLSGFGYGYTF.